The sequence of this TCR beta chain was determined in a study of control samples from healthy donors and cancer patients. This clone turned up a few times. TCRdb's table, derived via immunoSEQ multiplex PCR, lists solely in-frame clones and lacks some. The table shows about 90,000 clones, with 90% to 95% occurring only once. Germline V gives CDR1 MNHNY, CDR2 SVGAGI (reference sequence). CDR3 length: 12 residues. Trimming left V 9 bases short and J 1 base short, with 7 bases between. The sample comprised blood. The genes are TRBV6-6 and TRBJ1-5, with D hard to call. This TCR derives from a woman in her 30s in good health. Here the CDR3 reads CARTVSNQPQHF. The CDR3 nucleotides are TGTGCCAGGACTGTAAGCAATCAGCCCCAGCATTTT.